This TCR beta chain was found in a study of Ad26.COV2.S vaccination and SARS-CoV-2 variants (dated by TCRdb to the early 2020s). About the study as a whole: Donors in the vaccine arm were drawn from COV1001, a multicentre, randomized, double-blind, placebo-controlled phase I-IIa trial testing Ad26.COV2.S in healthy adults. Ad26.COV2.S was administered intramuscularly at 5 x 10^10 or 1 x 10^11 viral particles, either as a single shot or as two shots given 56 days apart. The specificity and breadth of SARS-CoV-2-reactive T cell receptors after Ad26.COV2.S vaccination were assessed by TCRbeta repertoire sequencing. The TCR-sequenced set comprised around 30 samples: around 20 Ad26.COV2.S vaccine recipients, 5 placebo recipients and 8 SARS-CoV-2 convalescent individuals. Trial participants were randomized into five groups of five: low-dose or high-dose Ad26.COV2.S given once or twice, or placebo on both occasions. Investigators did not know the trial group allocation while performing experiments and assessing outcomes. The investigation overall reported the following: It was noted by the authors that total T cell responses may have been underestimated by the TCR breadth and depth analyses. Vaccine and placebo recipients had comparable non-spike TCR breadth, which fits with the vaccine containing only spike. After vaccination, substantial breadth of spike-specific CD8+ and CD4+ T cell responses was reported. The study was not powered for comparison of responses between vaccine doses or regimens. Compared with placebo recipients, Ad26.COV2.S recipients showed higher spike-specific TCR breadth (P = 0.0014).

As concerns this clone: Its binding antigen is unknown. Per-base qualities were not stored, and no clone one base away is much larger.

Per the publication, the treatment or condition label means: about 20 received Ad26.COV2.S at low or high dose, single or two shots; about 5 received placebo; per-sample allocation not given. For vaccine and placebo recipients, the sequenced repertoires came from samples collected on day 63 after the first injection. Between 29 July and 7 August 2020, Cohort 1b enrolled approximately 26 adults aged 18-55 years at one site in Boston, USA. As a vaccine, Ad26.COV2.S was a replication-incompetent adenovirus type 26 vector that expressed a prefusion-stabilized SARS-CoV-2 spike protein derived from the original Wuhan strain. Looking up the germline V gene (reference sequence) yields CDR1 GTSNPN and CDR2 SVGIG. The CDR3, from cysteine to phenylalanine, totals 16 residues. Only CDR3 DNA is held: 48 bases, read in frame from base 1. V is cut by 0 bases and J by 1 base, and the space between the germline ends is 13 bases.

The immunoSEQ Assay was the method used to sequence TCRbeta CDR3 regions. After extraction, genomic DNA underwent amplification by bias-controlled multiplex PCR, followed by high-throughput sequencing. The authors' analysis ran thus. Collapsing and filtering of sequences were performed to quantify the absolute abundance of each unique TCRbeta CDR3 region. T cell fraction was estimated by normalizing TCRbeta template counts to usable DNA, which was measured by amplifying reference genes present in all nucleated cells. Repertoire TCRs were annotated as SARS-CoV-2-specific when V gene, CDR3 amino acid sequence and J gene were exactly matched to a known reactive TCR set. The reference SARS-CoV-2 TCR set was obtained from MIRA and was filtered for enrichment in COVID-19-positive ImmuneCODE repertoires, whereby public or cross-reactive TCRs were removed. Using the MIRA antigens, annotated TCRs were further analysed by specific ORF or by position within an ORF. Breadth was defined as the number of annotated unique rearrangements divided by the total number of unique productive rearrangements, and depth was defined as the summed frequency of the annotated unique rearrangements. Two-sided Wilcoxon rank-sum tests were used to compare TCR breadth between groups. TCRdb retrieved this table from immuneACCESS and kept in-frame rearrangements only. Not all clones are present; in checked studies, unresolved V genes account for under half, and no reason is known for the remainder. V, J and clone size are taken as reported in that table, and D and trimming were inferred from the DNA itself. In all, the sample holds 300,000 to 400,000 clones, and 86% of those were seen once. The ten largest account for about 10% of the sample.

The receptor chain draws on TRBV30 and TRBJ2-1; the D gene is possibly TRBD1 or TRBD2, with 5 bases matching each. The TCR comes from a person aged 18-60 years who received the Ad26.COV2.S COVID-19 vaccine or a placebo. This sample comprised peripheral blood, obtained in a trial of Ad26.COV2.S vaccine versus placebo. CDR3 protein: CAWSVLGTPSYNEQFF. The DNA sequence reads TGTGCCTGGAGTGTTCTCGGGACCCCGTCCTACAATGAGCAGTTCTTC.